The 28 T cell receptor beta chains below were found in one sample sequenced in a study of OX40 agonist ivuxolimab in advanced cancers. Repertoires were generated with immunoSEQ multiplex PCR, while TCRdb's copy carries only in-frame clones and drops some. The sample has several thousand clones, 70% to 80% seen once. The sample in question was CD4+ or CD8+ T cells sorted from blood, obtained in a trial of the OX40 agonist ivuxolimab. Receptor source: an adult with an advanced solid tumor such as melanoma, head and neck, liver or kidney cancer.

V gene TRBV5-1 combines with J gene TRBJ1-4; maybe TRBD1 (5 bases). The germline V gene has CDR1 SGHRS and CDR2 YFSETQ. This CDR3 is built from 13 residues. Trimming removed 5 bases from V and 3 bases from J, with 8 bases in between. This CDR3 reads CASSRQPNEKLFF. In DNA, the CDR3 is TGCGCCAGCAGTCGACAGCCTAATGAAAAACTGTTTTTT. Looking up the rest from reference TRBV5-1 and TRBJ1-4 gives the full variable domain: KAGVTQTPRYLIKTRGQQVTLSCSPISGHRSVSWYQQTPGQGLQFLFEYFSETQRNKGNFPGRFSGRQFSNSRSEMNVSTLELGDSALYLCASSRQPNEKLFFGSGTQLSVL.

The chain employs TRBV29-1 and TRBJ1-1; TRBD1 is a possible D gene (5 bases). V was pared by 4 bases and J by 4 bases, with 7 bases between. This CDR3 is 11 amino acids long. Germline CDR1 SQVTM, CDR2 ANQGSEA. CDR3 in amino acids: CSVGDGTEAFF. DNA of the CDR3: TGCAGCGTTGGGGACGGCACTGAAGCTTTCTTT.

The rearrangement links TRBV28 to TRBJ2-5, with D tentatively TRBD1 (6 bases). CDR1 is MDHEN, CDR2 SYDVKM, per germline. The CDR3 consists of 13 residues. Between the trimmed V and J ends, which lost 1 base and 4 bases, there was a span of 7 bases. CDR3 amino acids: CASSLLTGETQYF. DNA of the CDR3: TGTGCCAGCAGTTTATTGACAGGAGAGACCCAGTACTTC.

The rearrangement uses TRBV5-4 and TRBJ2-2; D gene unclear. Per germline, CDR1 SGHNT and CDR2 YYREEE (reference sequence). There are 16 residues in the CDR3. V was cut by 0 bases and J by 2 bases, with 11 bases left in between. The CDR3, as DNA: TGTGCCAGCAGCTTGGCAACAACTTTTAACACCGGGGAGCTGTTTTTT. Translation gives CASSLATTFNTGELFF.

The chain is built from TRBV30 and TRBJ2-1; D gene ambiguous. This CDR3 has 16 amino acids. CDR1 and CDR2 (germline): GTSNPN, SVGIG (reference sequence). V lost 4 bases to trimming and J lost 0 bases, with 16 bases between them. This chain's CDR3 is CAWTDGSISSYNEQFF. The CDR3 DNA is TGTGCCTGGACTGATGGGTCCATAAGCTCCTACAATGAGCAGTTCTTC.

The rearrangement uses TRBV11-2 and TRBJ2-2, with TRBD2 as a possible D gene (5 bases). The CDR3 consists of 15 residues. Trimming cost V 5 bases and J 6 bases, with 16 bases left between them. Germline loops: CDR1 SGHAT, CDR2 FQNNGV. CDR3 protein: CASSAPTGMAGELFF. The CDR3 nucleotides are TGTGCCAGCAGCGCCCCGACCGGGATGGCCGGGGAGCTGTTTTTT.

The chain has TRBV7-9 and TRBJ2-7; no firm D call. This CDR3 has 12 residues. Looked up from germline, CDR1 is SEHNR and CDR2 is FQNEAQ (reference sequence). V was clipped by 1 base and J by 6 bases, with 7 bases between them. The CDR3 loop reads CASSLVLGEQYF. CDR3 coding DNA: TGTGCCAGCAGCTTAGTTCTCGGCGAGCAGTACTTC.

V usage is TRBV4-1 and J usage is TRBJ2-3; D not certain. Trimming removed 3 bases at V and 1 base at J, with 8 bases between. The CDR3 loop spans 14 amino acids. Germline loops: CDR1 MGHRA, CDR2 YSYEKL. The CDR3 bases are TGCGCCAGCAGCCAGGGCGCTGGCACAGATACGCAGTATTTT. Translation: CASSQGAGTDTQYF.

This clone has just a few counts. The CDR3 DNA follows: TGTGCCAGCAGCGTAGCAGGGCGGGAGCTGTTTTTT. This translates into CASSVAGRELFF. The rearrangement uses TRBV9 and TRBJ2-2; a possible D gene is TRBD1 (5 bases). Between the trimmed V and J ends, which lost 0 bases and 9 bases, there was a span of 6 bases. The CDR3 is 12 residues long. CDR1 is SGDLS and CDR2 is YYNGEE in the germline V gene.

This rearrangement joins TRBV18 to TRBJ2-3; D gene unclear. Per germline, CDR1 KGHSH and CDR2 LQKENI. The CDR3 is 12 residues long. Trimming took 0 bases from V and 6 from J, leaving 4 bases between them. The CDR3 region has the DNA TGTGCCAGCTCACCACCGGGCGATACGCAGTATTTT. It translates to CASSPPGDTQYF.

The rearrangement links TRBV10-3 to TRBJ2-2; tentatively, D is TRBD2 (6 bases). The germline gives CDR1 ENHRY, CDR2 SYGVKD. This CDR3 comprises 18 residues. Trimming took off 5 bases at V and 0 bases at J, with 19 bases between the two ends. The CDR3 region is CAISLTGTEIPNTGELFF. CDR3 in DNA: TGTGCCATCAGTCTTACCGGGACTGAAATTCCGAACACCGGGGAGCTGTTTTTT.

The chain joins TRBV4-2 to TRBJ1-6; weak D call: TRBD1 (5 bases). Per the germline V gene, CDR1 is LGHNA and CDR2 is YNFKEQ. The CDR3 covers 15 residues. Trimming took off 0 bases at V and 5 bases at J, with 8 bases between the two ends. As DNA, the CDR3 is TGTGCCAGCAGCCAAGATATACAGGATAATTCACCCCTCCACTTT. Translated, it gives CASSQDIQDNSPLHF.

The V gene is TRBV14, the J gene TRBJ2-5; 7 bases line up with TRBD2. Germline V gene data show CDR1 as SGHDN and CDR2 as FVKESK. Trimming at V came to 1 base and at J to 3 bases, leaving 2 bases not matched to a gene. This CDR3 comprises 14 residues. CDR3 sequence reads: CASSQVGGEETQYF. The CDR3 nucleotides are TGTGCCAGCAGCCAAGTTGGGGGGGAAGAGACCCAGTACTTC.

J is TRBJ2-3 and V is TRBV15; the D gene is possibly TRBD2 (6 bases). The germline V gene encodes CDR1 LNHNV and CDR2 YYDKDF (reference sequence). Trimming removed 3 bases at V and 1 base at J, with 8 bases between. CDR3 length: 14 residues. CDR3 residues: CATSSPGGTDTQYF. Here the CDR3 DNA reads TGTGCCACCAGCAGCCCGGGGGGCACAGATACGCAGTATTTT.

The V and J genes are TRBV19 and TRBJ2-7; D not resolved. CDR3 length equals 12 residues. Trimming stripped 4 bases from V and 5 bases from J, with 9 bases between. The V gene's germline CDR1 is LNHDA and CDR2 SQIVND (reference sequence). The CDR3 DNA follows: TGTGCCAGTAGTACTAGAGGCCACGAGCAGTACTTC. Its translation is CASSTRGHEQYF.

The V call is TRBV4-1, the J call TRBJ2-5; TRBD1 aligns across 11 bases. The DNA end is more similar to TRBJ2-7, so the J call may be wrong. The germline CDR1 and CDR2 sequences are MGHRA and YSYEKL. The CDR3 covers 16 residues. For the CDR3, the DNA is TGCGCCAGCAGCCAAGAGCGGGGACAGGGGGTCTACGAGCAGTACTTC. Its translation is CASSQERGQGVYEQYF.

CDR3 sequence (DNA): TGTGCCAGCGCCGACTTGCAGTGGACCCAGTACTTC. Amino acids: CASADLQWTQYF. The chain combines TRBV7-9 with TRBJ2-5; D gene uncertain. CDR1 is SEHNR, CDR2 FQNEAQ, per germline (reference sequence). The CDR3 is 12 residues long. V lost 8 bases, J lost 7 bases, and 14 bases lay in between.

The chain is built from TRBV28 and TRBJ2-3, with 8 bases matching TRBD2. CDR1 and CDR2 (germline): MDHEN, SYDVKM. This CDR3 region has 14 residues. The trim removed 8 bases at V and 7 bases at J, leaving 11 bases unmatched. CDR3 nucleotides: TGTGCCAGCGAGGGACTAGGAGGAAGGTATACGCAGTATTTT. Translated, it gives CASEGLGGRYTQYF.

This clone has a single count. This rearrangement joins TRBV27 to TRBJ1-5, with D perhaps TRBD1 (6 bases). V dropped 3 bases and J dropped 7 bases, with 10 bases sitting between them. This CDR3 comprises 13 residues. CDR1 and CDR2 (germline): MNHEY, SMNVEV (reference sequence). The CDR3 sequence is CASSLSGDQPQHF. CDR3 nucleotides: TGTGCCAGCAGTTTGTCAGGGGACCAGCCCCAGCATTTT.

The J gene is TRBJ2-2, the V gene TRBV7-9, with 7 bases fitting TRBD2. CDR3 length: 15 amino acids. CDR1 is SEHNR and CDR2 is FQNEAQ in the germline V gene (reference sequence). V dropped 1 base and J dropped 3; count of bases not matched to a gene: 2. The CDR3 protein is CASSLGREHTGELFF. The CDR3 DNA follows: TGTGCCAGCAGCTTAGGGCGGGAGCACACCGGGGAGCTGTTTTTT.

The chain carries TRBV30 and TRBJ1-5; D not resolved. The CDR3 has 13 amino acids. CDR1 is GTSNPN, CDR2 SVGIG, per germline (reference sequence). V was trimmed by 5 bases and J by 4 bases, leaving 12 bases between them. CDR3 sequence reads: CAWGEGLNQPQHF. The CDR3 DNA reads as TGTGCCTGGGGGGAGGGCTTAAATCAGCCCCAGCATTTT.

This chain links TRBV9 with TRBJ2-7, with D possibly being TRBD1 (6 bases). Germline CDR1 reads SGDLS; CDR2 reads YYNGEE. The length of the CDR3 is 15 residues. Trimming shortened V by 0 bases and J by 3 bases, and 13 bases separated the two germline ends. CDR3 nucleotide sequence: TGTGCCAGCAGCGTAGATGACAGGCAATACTACGAGCAGTACTTC. Protein product: CASSVDDRQYYEQYF.

The chain links TRBV5-1 to TRBJ2-3; 7 bases agree with TRBD2. CDR3 size: 15 residues. Germline-derived CDR1 and CDR2 are SGHRS and YFSETQ. V lost 2 bases and J lost 0; bases outside the gene matches: 3. The CDR3 DNA is TGCGCCAGCAGCTTAACAGCGGGGAGCACAGATACGCAGTATTTT. Its translation is CASSLTAGSTDTQYF. Using reference TRBV5-1 and TRBJ2-3 for the parts outside the CDR3, the full variable domain is KAGVTQTPRYLIKTRGQQVTLSCSPISGHRSVSWYQQTPGQGLQFLFEYFSETQRNKGNFPGRFSGRQFSNSRSEMNVSTLELGDSALYLCASSLTAGSTDTQYFGPGTRLTVL.

This rearrangement joins TRBV7-2 to TRBJ1-5; D is perhaps TRBD1 (5 bases). This CDR3 comprises 15 residues. The V and J ends lost 2 bases and 3 bases respectively, with 11 bases between them. Germline assignment: CDR1 SGHTA and CDR2 FQGNSA. DNA for the CDR3: TGTGCCAGCAGCTTAACCGGGACCCACAATCAGCCCCAGCATTTT. Amino acid sequence: CASSLTGTHNQPQHF.

The chain combines TRBV13 with TRBJ2-1, with D perhaps TRBD2 (6 bases). This CDR3 contains 19 residues. The V end was cut by 5 bases, the J end by 1 base, with 24 bases between. Germline CDR1 PRHDT, CDR2 FYEKMQ (reference sequence). CDR3 coding DNA: TGTGCCAGCAGCCCTAGGGAAGGGAAGCTGGCGGGATCCTACAATGAGCAGTTCTTC. It encodes CASSPREGKLAGSYNEQFF.

The chain joins TRBV6-5 to TRBJ2-5, with unresolved D. V lost 8 bases and J 3 bases, leaving 7 bases between the germline ends. The CDR3 covers 11 residues. From germline, CDR1 is MNHEY and CDR2 SVGAGI. CDR3 loop: CASGREETQYF. In DNA form, the CDR3 reads TGTGCCAGCGGAAGAGAAGAGACCCAGTACTTC.

The chain employs TRBV6-4 and TRBJ2-3; 10 bases fit TRBD1. Germline loops: CDR1 MRHNA, CDR2 SNTAGT. The CDR3 sequence is 14 residues long. V was pared by 2 bases and J by 4 bases, with 0 bases of the junction left unmatched. CDR3 region: CASSDGQGADTQYF. CDR3 sequence (DNA): TGTGCCAGCAGTGACGGACAGGGGGCAGATACGCAGTATTTT.

V and J are TRBV5-1 and TRBJ2-7; D is uncertain. V shed 3 bases and J shed 0 bases, with 4 bases lying between them. Looked up from germline, CDR1 is SGHRS and CDR2 is YFSETQ. The CDR3 loop spans 12 amino acids. CDR3 DNA sequence: TGCGCCAGCAGCTCGAGCTCCTACGAGCAGTACTTC. Translating it yields CASSSSSYEQYF.